This is a list of T cell receptor beta chains from one sample in a study of spatial heterogeneity in lung cancer. TCRdb re-called the 5' RACE reads through MiXCR, storing one row per CDR3 protein. The data contain about 48,000 distinct CDR3 sequences, roughly 5.2% of them singletons. The sequencing here drew on PBMCs, taken at surgery. All receptors come from a male donor with early-stage non-small cell lung cancer. Each CDR3 is given without its conserved first and last residue.

>TRBJ2-3|TRBV24-1
ATSVAVTDTQY
>TRBJ1-3|TRBV7-2
ASSLGTGSGNTIY
>TRBJ1-5|TRBV19
ASTLPHQPQH
>TRBJ2-3|TRBV7-2
ASSLSGMNTDTQY
>TRBJ1-1|TRBV7-9
ASSSKGTEAF
>TRBJ2-7|TRBV20-1
SASRGSNPEQY
>TRBJ2-7|TRBV24-1
ATSDSRARGGYEQY
>TRBJ2-5|TRBV20-1
SASDREETQY
>TRBJ2-7|TRBV7-2
ASSSMGPYEQY
>TRBJ2-5|TRBV28
ASSSPQDRDHETQY
>TRBJ1-5|TRBV18
ASSPPGAGGSNQPQH
>TRBJ2-2|TRBV9
ASSVQGAKTGELF
>TRBJ2-1|TRBV27
ASKVLGSGTYNEQF
>TRBJ1-1|TRBV29-1
SVWSHTEAF
>TRBJ2-4|TRBV6-5
ASRAQGGKNIQY
>TRBJ1-1|TRBV30
AWSSGFYGMENTEAF
>TRBJ2-5|TRBV5-1
ASSLDPAPLGETQY
>TRBJ1-5|TRBV2
ASRGQPNQPQH
>TRBJ2-1|TRBV20-1
SARVGLGYNEQF
>TRBJ2-2|TRBV7-9
ASSSRAVGSLNTGELF
>TRBJ2-1|TRBV6-2/TRBV6-3
ASRMLSGRWDEQF
>TRBJ1-5|TRBV20-1
SARDDRDQPQH
>TRBJ1-1|TRBV7-9
ASSFHKGTEAF
>TRBJ1-3|TRBV29-1
SVGFTGNTIY
>TRBJ2-3|TRBV5-1
ASSFSGGDGDTQY
>TRBJ2-1|TRBV5-4
ASSNTGGREQF
>TRBJ2-7|TRBV28
ASSTGQVVYEQY